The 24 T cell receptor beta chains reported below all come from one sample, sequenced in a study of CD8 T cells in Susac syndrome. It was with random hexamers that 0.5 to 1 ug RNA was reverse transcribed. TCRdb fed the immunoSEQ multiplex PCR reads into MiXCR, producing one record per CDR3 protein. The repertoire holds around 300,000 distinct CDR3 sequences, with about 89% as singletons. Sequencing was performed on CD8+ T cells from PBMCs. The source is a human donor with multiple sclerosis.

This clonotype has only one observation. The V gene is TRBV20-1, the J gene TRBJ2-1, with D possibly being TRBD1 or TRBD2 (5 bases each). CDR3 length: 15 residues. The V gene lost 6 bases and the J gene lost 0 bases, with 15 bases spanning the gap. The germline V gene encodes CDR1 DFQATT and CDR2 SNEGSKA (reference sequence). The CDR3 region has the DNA TGCAGTGCGGGTAACGGGGCAAGCTCCTACAATGAGCAGTTCTTC. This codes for CSAGNGASSYNEQFF.

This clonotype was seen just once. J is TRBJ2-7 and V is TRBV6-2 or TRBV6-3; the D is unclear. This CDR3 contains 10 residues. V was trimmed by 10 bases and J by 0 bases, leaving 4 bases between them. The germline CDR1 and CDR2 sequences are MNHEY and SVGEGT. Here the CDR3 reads CATGSYEQYF. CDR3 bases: TGTGCCACCGGCTCCTACGAGCAGTACTTC.

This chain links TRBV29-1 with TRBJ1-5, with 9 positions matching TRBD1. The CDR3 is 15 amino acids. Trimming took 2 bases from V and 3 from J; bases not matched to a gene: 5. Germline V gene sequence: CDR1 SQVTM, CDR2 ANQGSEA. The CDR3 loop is CSVEMGQGFNQPQHF. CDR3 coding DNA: TGCAGCGTTGAAATGGGACAGGGATTCAATCAGCCCCAGCATTTT.

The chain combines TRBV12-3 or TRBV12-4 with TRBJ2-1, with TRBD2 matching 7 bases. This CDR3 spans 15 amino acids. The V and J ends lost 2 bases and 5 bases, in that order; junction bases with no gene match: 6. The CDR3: CASSLWEGRHNEQFF. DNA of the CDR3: TGTGCCAGCAGTTTATGGGAGGGACGACACAATGAGCAGTTCTTC.

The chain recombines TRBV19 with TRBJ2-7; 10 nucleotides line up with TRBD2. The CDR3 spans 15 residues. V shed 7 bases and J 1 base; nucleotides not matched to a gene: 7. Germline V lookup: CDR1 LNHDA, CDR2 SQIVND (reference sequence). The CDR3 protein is CASTASSGGSYEQYF. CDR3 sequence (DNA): TGTGCCAGTACTGCGTCTAGCGGGGGATCCTACGAGCAGTACTTC.

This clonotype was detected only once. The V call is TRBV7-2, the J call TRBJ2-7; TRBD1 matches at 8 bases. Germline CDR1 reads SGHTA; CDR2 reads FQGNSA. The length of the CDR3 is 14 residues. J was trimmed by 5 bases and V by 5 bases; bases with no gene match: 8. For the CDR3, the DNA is TGTGCCAGCAGCCCCCCAGACAGGGGCCACGAGCAGTACTTC. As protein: CASSPPDRGHEQYF.

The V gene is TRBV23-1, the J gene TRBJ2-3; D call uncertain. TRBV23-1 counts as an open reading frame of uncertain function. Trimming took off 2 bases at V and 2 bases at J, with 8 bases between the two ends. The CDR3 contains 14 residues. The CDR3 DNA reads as TGCGCCAGCAGTCAACCAGACTTCACAGATACGCAGTATTTT. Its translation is CASSQPDFTDTQYF.

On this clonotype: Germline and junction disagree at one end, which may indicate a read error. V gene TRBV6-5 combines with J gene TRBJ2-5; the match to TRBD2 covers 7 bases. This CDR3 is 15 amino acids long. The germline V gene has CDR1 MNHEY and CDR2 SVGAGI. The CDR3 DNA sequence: TGTGCCAGCAGTCACTCAGCGGGAAAGCAAGAGACCCAGTACTTC. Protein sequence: CASSHSAGKQETQYF.

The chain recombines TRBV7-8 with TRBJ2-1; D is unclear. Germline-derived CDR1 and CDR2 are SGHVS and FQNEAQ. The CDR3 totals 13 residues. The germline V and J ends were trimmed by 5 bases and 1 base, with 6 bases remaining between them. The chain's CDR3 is CASSPPSYNEQFF. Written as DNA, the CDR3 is TGTGCCAGCAGCCCCCCTTCCTACAATGAGCAGTTCTTC.

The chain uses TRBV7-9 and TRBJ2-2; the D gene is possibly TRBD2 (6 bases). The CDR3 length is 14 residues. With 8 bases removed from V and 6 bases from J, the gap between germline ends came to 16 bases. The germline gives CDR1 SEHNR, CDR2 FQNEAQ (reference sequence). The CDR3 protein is CASRRGLGPGELFF. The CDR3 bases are TGTGCCAGCCGGAGGGGATTGGGGCCCGGGGAGCTGTTTTTT.

CDR3 sequence: CASSVDSGRREQYF. The CDR3 region has the DNA TGTGCCAGCAGCGTAGATAGCGGGAGGCGGGAGCAGTACTTC. The chain carries TRBV9 and TRBJ2-7; 10 nucleotides line up with TRBD2. V trimming: 0 bases; J trimming: 7 bases; junction bases outside the gene matches: 4. Germline assignment: CDR1 SGDLS and CDR2 YYNGEE. The CDR3 loop spans 14 amino acids.

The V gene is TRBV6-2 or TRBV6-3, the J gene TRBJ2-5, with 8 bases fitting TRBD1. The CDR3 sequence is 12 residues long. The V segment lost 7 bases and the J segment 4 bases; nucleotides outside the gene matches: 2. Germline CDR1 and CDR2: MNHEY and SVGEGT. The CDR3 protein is CASIGQGETQYF. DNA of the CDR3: TGTGCCAGCATTGGACAGGGAGAGACCCAGTACTTC.

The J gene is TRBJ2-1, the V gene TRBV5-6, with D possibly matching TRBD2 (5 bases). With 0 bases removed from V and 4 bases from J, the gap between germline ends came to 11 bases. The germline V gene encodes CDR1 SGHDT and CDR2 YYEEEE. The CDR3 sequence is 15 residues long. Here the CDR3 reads CASSLVARGYNEQFF. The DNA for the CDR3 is TGTGCCAGCAGCTTGGTAGCGAGAGGGTACAATGAGCAGTTCTTC.

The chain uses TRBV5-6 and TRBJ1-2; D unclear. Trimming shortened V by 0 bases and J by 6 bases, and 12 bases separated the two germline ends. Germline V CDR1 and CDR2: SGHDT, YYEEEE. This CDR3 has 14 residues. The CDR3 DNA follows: TGTGCCAGCAGCTTGGATGGCAATGGAAATGGCTACACCTTC. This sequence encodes CASSLDGNGNGYTF.

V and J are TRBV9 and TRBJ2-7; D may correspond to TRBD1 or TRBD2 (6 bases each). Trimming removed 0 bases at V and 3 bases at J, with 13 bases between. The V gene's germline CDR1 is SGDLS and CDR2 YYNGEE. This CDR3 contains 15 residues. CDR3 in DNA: TGTGCCAGCAGCGTAGGGGGGGCGCGTCGCTACGAGCAGTACTTC. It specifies CASSVGGARRYEQYF.

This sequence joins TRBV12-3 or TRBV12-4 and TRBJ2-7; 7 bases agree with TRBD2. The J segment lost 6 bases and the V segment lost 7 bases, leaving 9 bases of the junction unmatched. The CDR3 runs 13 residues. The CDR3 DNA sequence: TGTGCCAGCACGTTCAGCGGGATAGGCGAGCAGTACTTC. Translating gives CASTFSGIGEQYF.

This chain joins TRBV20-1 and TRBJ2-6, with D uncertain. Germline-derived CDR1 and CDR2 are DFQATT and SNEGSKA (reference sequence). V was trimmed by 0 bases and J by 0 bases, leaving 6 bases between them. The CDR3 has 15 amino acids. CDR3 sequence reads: CSAREGNSGANVLTF. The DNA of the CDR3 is TGCAGTGCTAGAGAGGGGAACTCTGGGGCCAACGTCCTGACTTTC.

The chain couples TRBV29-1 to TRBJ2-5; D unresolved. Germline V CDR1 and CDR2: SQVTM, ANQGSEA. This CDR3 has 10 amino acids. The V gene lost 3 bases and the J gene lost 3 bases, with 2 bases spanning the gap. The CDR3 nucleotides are TGCAGCGTTGATGAAGAGACCCAGTACTTC. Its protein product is CSVDEETQYF.

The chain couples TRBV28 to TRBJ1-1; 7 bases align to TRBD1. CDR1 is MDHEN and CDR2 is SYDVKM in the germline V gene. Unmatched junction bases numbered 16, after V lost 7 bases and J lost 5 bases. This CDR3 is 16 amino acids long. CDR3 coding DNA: TGTGCCAGCACCCTAGGTGACAGGGCTTCGGGAACTGAAGCTTTCTTT. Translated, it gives CASTLGDRASGTEAFF.

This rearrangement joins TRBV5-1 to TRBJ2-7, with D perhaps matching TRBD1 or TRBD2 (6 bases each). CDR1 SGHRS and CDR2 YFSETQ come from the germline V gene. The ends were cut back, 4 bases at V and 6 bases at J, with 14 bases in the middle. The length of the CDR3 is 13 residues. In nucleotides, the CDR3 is TGCGCCAGCAGCGGGGGACGGGGGCCCGAGCAGTACTTC. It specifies CASSGGRGPEQYF.

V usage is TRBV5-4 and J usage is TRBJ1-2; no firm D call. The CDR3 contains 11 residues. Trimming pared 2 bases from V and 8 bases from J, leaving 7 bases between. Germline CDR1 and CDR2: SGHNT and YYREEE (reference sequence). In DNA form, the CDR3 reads TGTGCCAGCAGCTTTGCCACCGGCTACACCTTC. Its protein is CASSFATGYTF.

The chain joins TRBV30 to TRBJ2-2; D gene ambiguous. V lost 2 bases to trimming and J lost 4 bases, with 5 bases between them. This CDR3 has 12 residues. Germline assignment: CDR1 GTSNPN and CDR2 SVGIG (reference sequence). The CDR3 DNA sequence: TGTGCCTGGAGTAAGGGCACCGGGGAGCTGTTTTTT. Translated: CAWSKGTGELFF.

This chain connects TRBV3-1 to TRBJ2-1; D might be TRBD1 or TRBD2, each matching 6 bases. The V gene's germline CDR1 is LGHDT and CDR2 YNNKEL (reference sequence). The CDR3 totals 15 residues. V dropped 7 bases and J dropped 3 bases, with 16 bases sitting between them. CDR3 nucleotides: TGTGCCAGCACGACAGGCGCGGGGATCTACAATGAGCAGTTCTTC. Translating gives CASTTGAGIYNEQFF.

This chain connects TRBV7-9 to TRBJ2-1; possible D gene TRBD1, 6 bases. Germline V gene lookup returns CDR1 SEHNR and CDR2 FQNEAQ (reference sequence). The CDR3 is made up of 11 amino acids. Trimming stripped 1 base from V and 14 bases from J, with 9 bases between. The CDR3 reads CASSLDRVKFF. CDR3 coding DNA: TGTGCCAGCAGCTTAGACAGGGTTAAGTTCTTC.